Listed here are 23 T cell receptor beta chains from one sample, sequenced in a study of shared clonotypes between healthy human individuals (TCRdb year 2020). CD8 naive samples were CD45RO-negative cells positively selected for CCR7, giving a CD45RA+CCR7+ population that excluded TemRA cells. Receptor amplification or capture employed the immunoSEQ multiplex PCR assay. Imported from immuneACCESS, the table was reduced by TCRdb to in-frame sequences with V and J called. These copies leave out some clones; in studies compared against another copy, an unresolved V gene accounts for under half, and the cause of the remainder is not known. The sample table lists about 800,000 clones, about 96% of them with a count of one. The ten largest make up about 0.25% of the sample. The sequenced sample consisted of naive CD8+ T cells sorted from blood. The cell subset or site label here, explained by the study, means: CD45RA+CCR7+. These TCRs come from a young man in good health.

The rearrangement links TRBV7-3 to TRBJ2-1; D is unclear. The germline gives CDR1 SGHTA, CDR2 FQGTGA. The CDR3 is made up of 14 amino acids. Trimming took off 5 bases at V and 7 bases at J, with 15 bases between the two ends. CDR3 nucleotide sequence: TGTGCCAGCAGCAAACATCCGAATGAGAATGAGCAGTTCTTC. It is translated as CASSKHPNENEQFF.

J is TRBJ2-5 and V is TRBV7-6, with D uncertain. The CDR3 consists of 14 residues. The V gene's germline CDR1 is SGHVS and CDR2 FNYEAQ. V was pared by 1 base and J by 1 base, with 7 bases between. CDR3 protein: CASSLVGSQETQYF. DNA of the CDR3: TGTGCCAGCAGCTTAGTCGGTAGCCAAGAGACCCAGTACTTC.

This clone was seen once. The same CDR3 arises from other DNA sequences in this sample as well. The chain has TRBV27 and TRBJ2-7; D unresolved. This CDR3 is 13 amino acids long. Per the germline V gene, CDR1 is MNHEY and CDR2 is SMNVEV (reference sequence). Trimming removed 3 bases at V and 0 bases at J, with 6 bases between. The CDR3 nucleotides read TGTGCCAGCAGTTTCCGGAGCTCCTACGAGCAGTACTTC. Amino acids: CASSFRSSYEQYF.

The V and J genes are TRBV7-9 and TRBJ2-2; perhaps TRBD1 as D (5 bases). Per the germline V gene, CDR1 is SEHNR and CDR2 is FQNEAQ (reference sequence). The CDR3 totals 12 residues. V was pared by 5 bases and J by 7 bases, with 8 bases between. Here the CDR3 DNA reads TGTGCCAGCAGCGGGGCCAACGGGGAGCTGTTTTTT. It is translated as CASSGANGELFF.

The CDR3 bases are TGTGCCACTTTTGCATTTGGCTACACCTTC. Its translation is CATFAFGYTF. The chain carries TRBV27 and TRBJ1-2; D unresolved. V lost 10 bases to trimming and J lost 7 bases, with 10 bases between them. The CDR3 extends over 10 amino acids. CDR1 is MNHEY and CDR2 is SMNVEV in the germline V gene (reference sequence).

The chain couples TRBV27 to TRBJ2-1; TRBD2 is a possible D gene (6 bases). Germline lookup yields CDR1 MNHEY and CDR2 SMNVEV (reference sequence). The CDR3 has 15 residues. Trimming shortened V by 6 bases and J by 4 bases, and 16 bases separated the two germline ends. In DNA form, the CDR3 reads TGTGCCAGCAGAAAAGACGGGAGTTGGTACAATGAGCAGTTCTTC. Its translation is CASRKDGSWYNEQFF.

V and J are TRBV5-1 and TRBJ1-1, with unresolved D. The CDR3 is 11 amino acids. V lost 0 bases to trimming and J lost 6 bases, with 3 bases between them. Germline-derived CDR1 and CDR2 are SGHRS and YFSETQ. The CDR3 nucleotides are TGCGCCAGCAGCTTGGGTCCTGAAGCTTTCTTT. This encodes CASSLGPEAFF.

The rearrangement uses TRBV11-2 and TRBJ2-7; D unclear. CDR1 is SGHAT, CDR2 FQNNGV, per germline. The CDR3 sequence is 14 residues long. The germline V and J ends were trimmed by 3 bases and 4 bases, with 13 bases remaining between them. This chain's CDR3 is CASSFRDTLYEQYF. The DNA for the CDR3 is TGTGCCAGCAGCTTTCGAGACACCCTTTACGAGCAGTACTTC.

The chain uses TRBV4-3 and TRBJ2-7, with D hard to call. The germline gives CDR1 LGHNA, CDR2 YSLEER. Trimming took off 1 base at V and 3 bases at J, with 10 bases between the two ends. The CDR3 is 14 residues long. This CDR3 is CASSQARGDYEQYF. The CDR3 DNA follows: TGCGCCAGCAGCCAAGCGAGAGGAGACTACGAGCAGTACTTC.

The gene calls are TRBV4-1 and TRBJ2-7, with D possibly being TRBD1 or TRBD2 (5 bases each). CDR1 and CDR2 (germline): MGHRA, YSYEKL. The CDR3 has 20 amino acids. The V and J ends lost 3 bases and 0 bases respectively, with 27 bases between them. The chain's CDR3 is CASSQTAGTVHGAFSYEQYF. The CDR3 nucleotides read TGCGCCAGCAGCCAGACGGCCGGGACCGTCCACGGGGCTTTCTCCTACGAGCAGTACTTC.

The chain combines TRBV19 with TRBJ2-7, with TRBD1 matching 9 bases. The CDR3 has 14 residues. Trimming at V came to 5 bases and at J to 4 bases, leaving 6 bases not matched to a gene. Looked up from germline, CDR1 is LNHDA and CDR2 is SQIVND (reference sequence). CDR3 residues: CASSSTGGLYEQYF. CDR3 nucleotide sequence: TGTGCCAGTAGTTCAACAGGGGGCTTGTACGAGCAGTACTTC.

Remarks on this clone: One junction end does not reproduce the germline sequence, and a read error may be involved. This chain uses TRBV27 with TRBJ1-1, with D unclear. Germline-derived CDR1 and CDR2 are MNHEY and SMNVEV (reference sequence). This CDR3 spans 13 amino acids. CDR3 DNA: TGTGCCAGTAGTTGGTACCTAAACACTGAAGCTTTCTTT. Translated, it gives CASSWYLNTEAFF.

The V gene is TRBV27, the J gene TRBJ2-7; 11 positions agree with TRBD2. This CDR3 is 16 amino acids long. V shed 2 bases and J 3 bases; nucleotides not matched to a gene: 6. Germline-derived CDR1 and CDR2 are MNHEY and SMNVEV (reference sequence). This chain's CDR3 is CASSLTLAGGYYEQYF. CDR3 nucleotide sequence: TGTGCCAGCAGTTTAACCCTAGCGGGAGGATACTACGAGCAGTACTTC.

The chain has TRBV29-1 and TRBJ2-3, with D maybe TRBD2 (6 bases). V dropped 0 bases and J dropped 2 bases, with 21 bases sitting between them. Germline CDR1 and CDR2: SQVTM and ANQGSEA. The CDR3 is 18 amino acids. The CDR3, as DNA: TGCAGCGTTGAAGATCTTGGTGGAGGGTTTTCGTTCACAGATACGCAGTATTTT. It encodes CSVEDLGGGFSFTDTQYF.

This chain connects TRBV7-8 to TRBJ2-7; D gene uncertain. Trimming removed 2 bases at V and 5 bases at J, with 10 bases between. Germline lookup yields CDR1 SGHVS and CDR2 FQNEAQ. There are 13 residues in the CDR3. In nucleotides, the CDR3 is TGTGCCAGCAGCTTACTTTCCCAGAACGAGCAGTACTTC. This sequence encodes CASSLLSQNEQYF. Based on the CDR3 plus reference TRBV7-8 and TRBJ2-7, the full variable domain is GAGVSQSPRYKVAKRGQDVALRCDPISGHVSLFWYQQALGQGPEFLTYFQNEAQLDKSGLPSDRFFAERPEGSVSTLKIQRTQQEDSAVYLCASSLLSQNEQYFGPGTRLTVT.

V usage is TRBV5-4 and J usage is TRBJ2-1, with 8 nucleotides matching TRBD2. Germline V gene sequence: CDR1 SGHNT, CDR2 YYREEE (reference sequence). After removal of 0 bases from V and 8 bases from J, the junction contained 7 bases not matched to a gene. This CDR3 spans 15 amino acids. Here the CDR3 reads CASSLDGLAGDEQFF. CDR3 sequence (DNA): TGTGCCAGCAGCTTGGACGGACTAGCAGGCGATGAGCAGTTCTTC. The full variable domain, rest sourced from reference TRBV5-4 and TRBJ2-1, is ETGVTQSPTHLIKTRGQQVTLRCSSQSGHNTVSWYQQALGQGPQFIFQYYREEENGRGNFPPRFSGLQFPNYSSELNVNALELDDSALYLCASSLDGLAGDEQFFGPGTRLTVL.

The gene calls are TRBV30 and TRBJ2-3, with TRBD2 matching over 13 bases. CDR3 length equals 16 residues. CDR1 is GTSNPN, CDR2 SVGIG, per germline (reference sequence). J was trimmed by 0 bases and V by 3 bases; bases with no gene match: 3. CDR3 nucleotides: TGTGCCTGGAGCCGGGGACTAGCGGGAAGCACAGATACGCAGTATTTT. Protein product: CAWSRGLAGSTDTQYF.

V usage is TRBV11-2 and J usage is TRBJ1-1; D is unclear. The CDR3 extends over 15 amino acids. V was shortened by 3 bases and J by 0 bases, with 11 bases between the two germline ends. The germline gives CDR1 SGHAT, CDR2 FQNNGV. The CDR3 protein is CASSFGRNMNTEAFF. CDR3 sequence (DNA): TGTGCCAGCAGCTTCGGACGGAACATGAACACTGAAGCTTTCTTT.

On this clone: Other DNA sequences in the sample encode the same CDR3. The chain employs TRBV27 and TRBJ2-7; possible D gene TRBD1, 6 bases. V was clipped by 0 bases and J by 5 bases, with 8 bases between them. Germline CDR1 MNHEY, CDR2 SMNVEV (reference sequence). The CDR3 runs 13 residues. The CDR3 DNA reads as TGTGCCAGCAGTTTATCCAGGGGCCACGAGCAGTACTTC. Residues: CASSLSRGHEQYF.

The gene calls are TRBV29-1 and TRBJ2-1; tentatively, D is TRBD1 or TRBD2 (6 bases each). Trimming pared 1 base from V and 3 bases from J, leaving 19 bases between. The CDR3 loop spans 17 amino acids. Germline assignment: CDR1 SQVTM and CDR2 ANQGSEA. CDR3 in amino acids: CSVEGGDDGTNYNEQFF. CDR3 bases: TGCAGCGTTGAAGGGGGGGATGACGGGACAAACTACAATGAGCAGTTCTTC.

The chain joins TRBV10-2 to TRBJ2-7, with 8 nucleotides matching TRBD2. J was trimmed by 2 bases and V by 6 bases; bases with no gene match: 3. Germline CDR1 and CDR2: WSHSY and SAAADI. The CDR3 runs to 13 residues. CDR3 bases: TGCGCCAGCAGGGTGGGACTAGCCTACGAGCAGTACTTC. It codes for CASRVGLAYEQYF.

This chain joins TRBV19 and TRBJ2-1; 11 nucleotides line up with TRBD2. After removal of 3 bases from V and 3 bases from J, the junction contained 1 base not matched to a gene. This CDR3 is built from 15 residues. The germline V gene encodes CDR1 LNHDA and CDR2 SQIVND (reference sequence). DNA of the CDR3: TGTGCCAGTAGTATGACTAGCGGGGTCTACAATGAGCAGTTCTTC. Translating gives CASSMTSGVYNEQFF.

V is TRBV9 and J is TRBJ2-7; TRBD1 or TRBD2 may be the D gene (5 bases each). There are 13 residues in the CDR3. The germline V gene has CDR1 SGDLS and CDR2 YYNGEE. Trimming took off 4 bases at V and 7 bases at J, with 15 bases between the two ends. The CDR3 coding sequence is TGTGCCAGCAGCCCACCCCTGGGGGTAGAGCAGTACTTC. This sequence encodes CASSPPLGVEQYF. The complete variable domain, with remaining parts taken from reference TRBV9 and TRBJ2-7, reads DSGVTQTPKHLITATGQRVTLRCSPRSGDLSVYWYQQSLDQGLQFLIQYYNGEERAKGNILERFSAQQFPDLHSELNLSSLELGDSALYFCASSPPLGVEQYFGPGTRLTVT.